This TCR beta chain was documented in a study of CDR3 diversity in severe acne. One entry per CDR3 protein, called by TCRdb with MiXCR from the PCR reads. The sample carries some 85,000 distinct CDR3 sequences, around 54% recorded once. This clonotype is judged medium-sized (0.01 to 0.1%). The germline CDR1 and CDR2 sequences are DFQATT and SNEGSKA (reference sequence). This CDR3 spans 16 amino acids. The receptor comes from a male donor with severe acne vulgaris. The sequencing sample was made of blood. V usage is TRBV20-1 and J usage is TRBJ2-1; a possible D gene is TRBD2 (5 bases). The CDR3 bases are TGCAGCGCAACTCCCCGGAGGCGGAGCTCCTACAATGAGCAGTTCTTC. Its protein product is CSATPRRRSSYNEQFF.